The 9 T cell receptor beta chains below were found in one sample sequenced in a study of human T cells and chemical hapten exposure. It was the library that attached unique molecular identifiers to individual cDNA molecules. TCRdb itself ran the reads through MiXCR, one entry per CDR3 protein. The profile shows approximately 3,500 distinct CDR3 sequences, about 48% of them singletons. Documented treatment: therapeutic diphenylcyclopropenone sensitization with weekly scalp DPC. This sample comprised whole blood, obtained before DPC sensitization or 2, 6, or about 24 weeks after (not recorded which). The receptor set was obtained from an adult with alopecia areata. Some clones in this sample may be carry-over from other donors' samples. This table probably holds off-target reads from a library built for another chain.

The chain employs TRBV20-1 and TRBJ2-5, with 8 bases identical to TRBD2. V lost 5 bases and J lost 5; bases outside the gene matches: 13. This CDR3 is built from 15 residues. Per germline, CDR1 DFQATT and CDR2 SNEGSKA (reference sequence). As DNA, the CDR3 is TGCAGTGCTTCAGGACGGACTAGCCGGGCGGAGACCCAGTACTTC. Translated, it gives CSASGRTSRAETQYF.

Remarks on this clonotype: Because it lacks the conserved phenylalanine or tryptophan at the end, this CDR3 is likely a read error. The chain links TRBV7-7 to TRBJ2-5, with unresolved D. From germline, CDR1 is SSHAT and CDR2 FNYEAQ (reference sequence). This CDR3 region has 11 residues. DNA of the CDR3: TGTGCTAGCAGCTCACAAGAGACCCAGTACTCC. As protein: CASSSQETQYS.

This sequence joins TRBV18 and TRBJ2-2; no clear D gene. Trimming shortened V by 2 bases and J by 5 bases, and 3 bases separated the two germline ends. Germline loops: CDR1 KGHSH, CDR2 LQKENI. The CDR3 is made up of 12 amino acids. Here the CDR3 reads CASSPGTGELFF. The CDR3 coding sequence is TGTGCCAGCTCACCAGGGACCGGGGAGCTGTTTTTT.

This clonotype appeared a few times. The chain has TRBV11-1 and TRBJ2-7; 13 nucleotides align to TRBD2. The germline V gene encodes CDR1 SGHAT and CDR2 FQDESV (reference sequence). CDR3 size: 15 residues. V was clipped by 5 bases and J by 3 bases; unmatched bases: 4. CDR3 region: CASSRLAGGNYEQYF. The CDR3 DNA sequence: TGTGCCAGCAGCCGACTAGCGGGGGGTAACTACGAGCAGTACTTC.

This chain uses TRBV7-8 with TRBJ2-1; 8 bases match TRBD2. Germline values: CDR1 SGHVS, CDR2 FQNEAQ. The CDR3 has 15 residues. Trimming at V came to 1 base and at J to 9 bases, leaving 8 bases not matched to a gene. The CDR3 DNA follows: TGTGCCAGCAGCTTAGTAGTAGCGGGGAGGAGTGAGCAGTTCTTC. Protein: CASSLVVAGRSEQFF.

The V gene is TRBV7-2, the J gene TRBJ2-1, with D tentatively TRBD2 (5 bases). Germline V gene sequence: CDR1 SGHTA, CDR2 FQGNSA. Trimming removed 3 bases at V and 9 bases at J, with 9 bases between. There are 12 residues in the CDR3. CDR3 nucleotides: TGTGCCAGCAGCTTCTTGAGGGTTGAGCAGTTCTTC. Its protein is CASSFLRVEQFF.

This clonotype is a singleton in its sample. The rearrangement uses TRBV29-1 and TRBJ2-3, with 8 bases that match TRBD1. This CDR3 spans 12 amino acids. Per germline, CDR1 SQVTM and CDR2 ANQGSEA. V shed 8 bases and J 4 bases; nucleotides not matched to a gene: 5. As DNA, the CDR3 is TGCAGCTTCCAGGGGGCCGCAGATACGCAGTATTTT. It is translated as CSFQGAADTQYF.

This clonotype was seen more than once but under ten times. The chain couples TRBV7-9 to TRBJ2-7; D is possibly TRBD1 (6 bases). V lost 5 bases and J 1 base, leaving 12 bases between the germline ends. Per germline, CDR1 SEHNR and CDR2 FQNEAQ (reference sequence). This CDR3 is built from 14 residues. Written as DNA, the CDR3 is TGTGCCAGCAGCCCTACAGGGTTGTCCTACGAGCAGTACTTC. Translation: CASSPTGLSYEQYF. Together with reference TRBV7-9 and TRBJ2-7, the CDR3 gives the full variable domain: DTGVSQNPRHKITKRGQNVTFRCDPISEHNRLYWYRQTLGQGPEFLTYFQNEAQLEKSRLLSDRFSAERPKGSFSTLEIQRTEQGDSAMYLCASSPTGLSYEQYFGPGTRLTVT.

The CDR3: CSARDNKGGTDTQYF. DNA for the CDR3: TGCAGTGCTAGAGATAACAAGGGCGGCACAGATACGCAGTATTTT. This chain joins TRBV20-1 and TRBJ2-3, with D unclear. The V and J ends lost 0 bases and 1 base respectively, with 11 bases between them. The CDR3 covers 15 residues. Germline CDR1 reads DFQATT; CDR2 reads SNEGSKA (reference sequence).